The sequence of this T cell receptor (beta chain) was determined in a study of CD8 T cells in ankylosing spondylitis. Construction of TCR beta libraries was performed using quantitative 5'-RACE with molecular barcodes. TCRdb itself ran the 5' RACE reads through MiXCR, one entry per CDR3 protein. The sample lists some 840,000 distinct CDR3 sequences, around 11% occurring once. General study findings and limits: Apparently characteristic of ankylosing spondylitis blood was a TCR beta motif (eight highly homologous variants). Reactive arthritis synovial fluid and blood were previously reported to contain some motif variants. Reports say disease-linked clones showed up significantly more in matched ankylosing spondylitis synovial fluid.

V lost 5 bases, J lost 7 bases, and 14 bases lay in between. The CDR3 totals 13 residues. Germline V gives CDR1 SQVTM, CDR2 ANQGSEA. This clonotype was observed a few times. Its antigen is currently unknown. The clonotype originates from a male donor with ankylosing spondylitis. This rearrangement joins TRBV29-1 to TRBJ1-4; no clear D. Sequenced sample: blood, either unsorted or a sorted T cell fraction (not recorded which). The DNA for the CDR3 is TGCAGCGTTAGTGAGGCGTTGGGTGAAAAACTGTTTTTT. Protein sequence: CSVSEALGEKLFF. Combining the CDR3 with reference TRBV29-1 and TRBJ1-4 gives the whole variable domain SAVISQKPSRDICQRGTSLTIQCQVDSQVTMMFWYRQQPGQSLTLIATANQGSEATYESGFVIDKFPISRPNLTFSTLTVSNMSPEDSSIYLCSVSEALGEKLFFGSGTQLSVL.